A single sample gave rise to the 11 T cell receptor beta chains below, sequenced in a study of T cells after yellow fever vaccination (dated by TCRdb to the late 2010s). The method was 5' RACE. Reads for this sample came from an Illumina HiSeq 2500. TCRdb itself trimmed the public reads at Q25 with fastp, ran MiXCR and retained productive beta chains. Here each entry gathers all rows of one CDR3 protein and keeps the most common genes and DNA. In all, the sample holds a few hundred thousand distinct CDR3 sequences, and 11% of those were seen once. About 17% of the sample rests with the top ten. The treatment or condition label of this sample denotes: live attenuated yellow fever vaccine strain. The source material was PBMCs, sampled on the day of the first yellow fever vaccination. These receptors all come from a man in his late teens or twenties who received the YFV17D yellow fever vaccine.

As DNA, the CDR3 is TGTGCCAGCGGACAGAGCCCCTACAATGAGCAGTTCTTC. It translates to CASGQSPYNEQFF. The chain uses TRBV19 and TRBJ2-1, with a tentative D call TRBD1 (6 bases). Per germline, CDR1 LNHDA and CDR2 SQIVND (reference sequence). CDR3 length: 13 amino acids. Trimming took 9 bases from V and 2 from J, leaving 11 bases between them. The full variable domain, in which reference TRBV19 and TRBJ2-1 provide the parts outside the CDR3, is DGGITQSPKYLFRKEGQNVTLSCEQNLNHDAMYWYRQDPGQGLRLIYYSQIVNDFQKGDIAEGYSVSREKKESFPLTVTSAQKNPTAFYLCASGQSPYNEQFFGPGTRLTVL.

This clonotype turned up a few times. This chain's CDR3 is CSARPGQRNQPQHF. In nucleotides, the CDR3 is TGCAGTGCGCGGCCGGGACAGCGAAATCAGCCCCAGCATTTT. The genes are TRBV20-1 and TRBJ1-5; 7 nucleotides agree with TRBD1. Germline V gene sequence: CDR1 DFQATT, CDR2 SNEGSKA (reference sequence). This CDR3 has 14 residues. J lost 4 bases, V lost 6 bases, and 9 bases had no gene match.

CDR3 loop: CSAEDLRDGETQYF. CDR3 nucleotide sequence: TGCAGTGCTGAGGACCTCCGGGACGGAGAGACCCAGTACTTC. The rearrangement uses TRBV20-1 and TRBJ2-5; perhaps D is TRBD1 or TRBD2 (5 bases each). V was pared by 5 bases and J by 4 bases, with 17 bases between. This CDR3 spans 14 amino acids. Germline V gene sequence: CDR1 DFQATT, CDR2 SNEGSKA (reference sequence).

This clonotype was counted ten times or more. The chain uses TRBV4-2 and TRBJ2-5; TRBD2 agrees at 13 bases. The CDR3 totals 16 residues. The junction had 2 bases not matched to a gene; V was cut back by 2 bases and J by 2 bases. Germline loops: CDR1 LGHNA, CDR2 YNFKEQ. CDR3 DNA sequence: TGTGCCAGCAGCCAACGGACTAGCGGGGGTCAAGAGACCCAGTACTTC. This gives the protein CASSQRTSGGQETQYF.

Only a few counts were recorded for this clonotype. V gene TRBV7-9 combines with J gene TRBJ2-2, with D maybe TRBD1 (6 bases). Trimming removed 5 bases at V and 3 bases at J, with 16 bases between. The CDR3 has 16 residues. CDR1 is SEHNR, CDR2 FQNEAQ, per germline (reference sequence). CDR3 sequence (DNA): TGTGCCAGCAGCCCCCAGGGGCTAGTAGACACCGGGGAGCTGTTTTTT. This gives the protein CASSPQGLVDTGELFF.

The genes are TRBV5-6 and TRBJ2-7, with a weak D call TRBD1 (6 bases). Germline lookup yields CDR1 SGHDT and CDR2 YYEEEE. Trimming took off 3 bases at V and 4 bases at J, with 32 bases between the two ends. The CDR3 is 20 amino acids. The CDR3 region is CASSSSTGLLSQLTPYEQYV. The CDR3 DNA reads as TGTGCCAGCAGCTCGTCGACAGGCCTCCTATCACAGCTAACCCCTTACGAGCAGTACGTC.

This clonotype was counted a few times. V and J are TRBV20-1 and TRBJ2-7; TRBD2 is a possible D gene (5 bases). The germline gives CDR1 DFQATT, CDR2 SNEGSKA (reference sequence). There are 15 residues in the CDR3. Trimming stripped 3 bases from V and 2 bases from J, with 17 bases between. The CDR3, as DNA: TGCAGTGCTAGGCCGACGGGAAGGGCCACCTACGAGCAGTACTTC. It codes for CSARPTGRATYEQYF.

This clonotype appeared many times. The V call is TRBV12-3 or TRBV12-4, the J call TRBJ2-7, with D possibly matching TRBD2 (5 bases). The ends were cut back, 4 bases at V and 4 bases at J, with 11 bases in the middle. CDR3 size: 13 residues. CDR3 in DNA: TGTGCCAGCAGTTGGAGAAGGAGGTACGAGCAGTACTTC. Translating gives CASSWRRRYEQYF.

The chain uses TRBV25-1 and TRBJ1-6, with D hard to call. V lost 0 bases, J lost 10 bases, and 10 bases lay in between. This CDR3 region has 14 residues. Germline V CDR1 and CDR2: MGHDK, SYGVNS. Written as DNA, the CDR3 is TGTGCCAGCAGTGAATACCAGGACGGGTCACCCCTCCACTTT. Its protein is CASSEYQDGSPLHF.

The V gene is TRBV4-3, the J gene TRBJ1-1, with 8 nucleotides matching TRBD1. CDR1 LGHNA and CDR2 YSLEER come from the germline V gene. The CDR3 sequence is 17 residues long. Unmatched junction bases numbered 10, after V lost 4 bases and J lost 0 bases. CDR3 sequence (DNA): TGCGCCAGCAGCCGCAGCGCAGGGGGCTTGGTGAACACTGAAGCTTTCTTT. This translates into CASSRSAGGLVNTEAFF.

This clonotype occurred many times. This sequence joins TRBV2 and TRBJ1-2; 11 bases fit TRBD1. V trimming: 6 bases; J trimming: 7 bases; junction bases outside the gene matches: 1. CDR3 length equals 12 residues. Germline values: CDR1 SNHLY, CDR2 FYNNEI. The CDR3 DNA follows: TGTGCCAGCAGGGACAGGGGGCCTGGCTACACCTTC. It translates to CASRDRGPGYTF.